This T cell receptor (beta chain) was captured by sequencing in a study of shared clonotypes between healthy human individuals (TCRdb year 2020). General notes on the study: The cohort included a few men and a couple of women between 18 and 49 years of age. For each donor, CD4 naive and CD4 memory were each run on three plates, CD8 naive on two plates, and CD8 memory on one plate. Blood TCR repertoires of roughly five healthy adults were deeply sequenced to estimate repertoire size and the extent of clonotype sharing between individuals. Different laboratories and diverse techniques were used to prepare libraries and sequence TCR repertoires, to increase sequencing depth and limit assay-specific biases. Between about 0.8 and 9.5 billion PBMCs per donor were obtained by leukapheresis.

This clone was found a few times. The target of this receptor is not known. One base away there is no much larger clone; base qualities are not given. Using the deep immunoSEQ assay, TCR CDR3 regions were amplified from genomic DNA by multiplex PCR. Extracted genomic DNA from each cell subset was distributed evenly across all wells of several immunoSEQ 96-well plates, and each plate was treated as a replicate. For sorted subsets, approximately 210 ng of genomic DNA, equivalent to some 30,000 T cell genomes, went into each replicate PCR. The purified libraries were quantified using a Qubit 3.0 fluorometer, sized with a Bioanalyzer 2100, and then quantified again using the KAPA Library Quantification kit. Each immunoSEQ 96-well plate was sequenced on its own single-read 150-cycle Illumina NextSeq 550 flow cell. The paper's data handling went like this. The immunoSEQ output contained only junctional sequences without quality scores, so filtering could not match that applied to full-length reads. Sequences were annotated with PyIR, a Python wrapper for IgBLAST v1.9, and V/J genes and CDR3 were assigned using IMGT germline references. Any read was removed if the V/J assignment was weak (E-value above 1e-6), the CDR3 was missing, or the read contained stop codons, out-of-frame junctions, or ambiguous translated residues. A V3J clonotype was defined by an identical inferred V gene, J gene, and CDR3 amino acid sequence. Percentage overlap between repertoires was calculated by dividing the number of shared unique clonotypes by the size of the smaller repertoire. RTK rarefaction, the Chao1 estimator, and Recon v2.1 estimates of unobserved clonotypes were used to assess repertoire richness. OLGA was used to compute generation probabilities for all TCRbeta clonotypes that the gDNA method yielded from a handful of donors. TCRdb re-hosts the immuneACCESS table, in-frame sequences only. Its copies lack some clones; in the studies checked, an unresolved V gene accounts for under half of them, and the cause for the rest is not known. V and J calls and clone size are copied from that table; D and trimming were computed from the DNA. This sample has around 2.1 million clones in its table, and roughly 91% of those were observed once. Clones ranked in the top ten supply approximately 1.7% of the sample.

CD8 naive samples were obtained by positive selection for CCR7 among CD45RO-negative cells, yielding a CD45RA+CCR7+ population from which TemRA cells were excluded. Donors were healthy HIV-negative adults with no recently reported acute infections or vaccinations. Only Caucasian adults living in Nashville, Tennessee, USA were represented among the donors. Blood was obtained by leukapheresis, after which PBMCs were separated by Ficoll-Histopaque density gradient centrifugation and cryopreserved in liquid nitrogen vapor phase. Analytical flow cytometry was used to check the purity and quantity of every magnetically sorted T cell population. Genomic DNA was isolated from every sorted fraction and measured by UV absorbance on a Nanodrop 2000c. Paper-wide results and their limitations: Sharing across four donors was observed for around 5% of naive CD4, around 3.5% of naive CD8, over 2% of memory CD4, and roughly 0.43% of memory CD8 clonotypes. Sampling was restricted to blood, and TCR repertoires in tissue are likely to differ from TCR repertoires in blood. Pairwise subsampling indicated that sequencing depth was expected to affect the degree of clonotype sharing among donors. The small number of donors limited the genetic and exposure-history diversity represented. Incomplete sequencing was indicated by rarefaction of sorted-subset datasets, despite the large sequencing depth. Higher generation probabilities were observed for clonotypes shared by all four sorted-subset donors than for non-shared clonotypes. Larger estimated clonotype richness was generally found for naive subsets than for memory subsets.

This TCR derives from a man between 18 and 35 years old in good health. Some clones in this sample may be carry-over from other donors' samples. Sequenced material: naive CD8+ T cells from PBMCs. The label giving this sample's cell subset or site can be read as: CD45RA+CCR7+.

The DNA is as follows: TGTGCCAGCAGTTACGGCAGAAGAGGGACTGAAGCTTTCTTT. It translates as CASSYGRRGTEAFF. The V and J genes are TRBV6-5 and TRBJ1-1, with an unclear D gene assignment. Trimming removed 2 bases from V and 5 bases from J, leaving 12 bases between the germline ends. Based on the germline V gene, the CDR1 and CDR2 sequences are MNHEY and SVGAGI. Taken from cysteine to phenylalanine, the CDR3 has 14 residues. The entry retains the CDR3 DNA only, 42 bases that are in frame from base 1.